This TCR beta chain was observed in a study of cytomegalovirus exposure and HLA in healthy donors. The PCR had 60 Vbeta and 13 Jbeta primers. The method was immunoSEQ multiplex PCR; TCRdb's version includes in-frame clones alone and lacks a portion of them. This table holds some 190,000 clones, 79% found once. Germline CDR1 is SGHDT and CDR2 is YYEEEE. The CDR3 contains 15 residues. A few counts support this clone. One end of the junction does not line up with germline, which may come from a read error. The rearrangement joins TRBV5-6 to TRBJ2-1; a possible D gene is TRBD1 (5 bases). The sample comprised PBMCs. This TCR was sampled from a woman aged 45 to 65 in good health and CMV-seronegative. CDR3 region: CASSPLSRDSLVPIF. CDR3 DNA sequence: TGTGCCAGCAGCCCCCTGAGTCGAGACAGCCTCGTTCCGATCTTC.